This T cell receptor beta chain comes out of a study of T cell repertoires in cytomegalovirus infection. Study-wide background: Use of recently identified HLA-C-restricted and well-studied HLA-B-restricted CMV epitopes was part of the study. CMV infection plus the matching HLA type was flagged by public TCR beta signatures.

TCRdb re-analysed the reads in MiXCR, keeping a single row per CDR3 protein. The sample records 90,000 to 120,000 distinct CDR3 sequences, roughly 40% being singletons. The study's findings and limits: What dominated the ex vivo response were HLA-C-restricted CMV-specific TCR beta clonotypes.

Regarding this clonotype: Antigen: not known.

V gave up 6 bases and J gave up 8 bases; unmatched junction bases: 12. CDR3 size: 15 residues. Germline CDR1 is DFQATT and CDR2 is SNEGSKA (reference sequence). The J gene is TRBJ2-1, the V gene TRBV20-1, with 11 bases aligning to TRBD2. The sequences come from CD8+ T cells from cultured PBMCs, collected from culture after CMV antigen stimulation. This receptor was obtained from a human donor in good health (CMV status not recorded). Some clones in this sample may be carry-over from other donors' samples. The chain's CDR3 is CSATTKTSGDHEQFF. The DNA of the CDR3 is TGCAGTGCCACAACCAAGACTAGCGGGGACCATGAGCAGTTCTTC.